This TCR beta chain was profiled in a study of T cell repertoires in cytomegalovirus infection. Trimming cost V 3 bases and J 7 bases, with 4 bases left between them. Germline V gene sequence: CDR1 ENHRY, CDR2 SYGVKD. CDR3 length: 11 amino acids. This clonotype was recorded once. Its antigen is currently unknown. In TCRdb, the reads were re-called with MiXCR into one record per CDR3 protein. The sample shows some 62,000 distinct CDR3 sequences, roughly 21% of them seen only once. The starting material was CD8+ T cells from cultured PBMCs, obtained from culture after CMV antigen stimulation. The source is a human donor in good health (CMV status not recorded). Some clones in this sample may be carry-over from other donors' samples. The rearrangement links TRBV10-3 to TRBJ2-1; no clear D gene. The chain's CDR3 is CAISDWNEQFF. The CDR3 bases are TGTGCCATCAGTGATTGGAATGAGCAGTTCTTC.